This T cell receptor (beta chain) originates from a study of cytomegalovirus exposure and HLA in healthy donors. General observations from the study: The authors later linked a missense DCLRE1C variant to TCR beta V- and J-gene trimming.

Trimming cost V 0 bases and J 6 bases, with 12 bases left between them. CDR3 length: 14 amino acids. Germline V gene sequence: CDR1 SGHRS, CDR2 YFSETQ. Note on this clone: Its antigen remains unidentified.

It was with 60 Vbeta and 13 Jbeta primers that the PCR ran. Libraries were prepared by immunoSEQ multiplex PCR; TCRdb keeps only in-frame clonotypes and omits some of them. There are some 120,000 clones in the sample; 79% occur only once, and approximately 2% lies in the top ten. The sequence was collected from a man between 18 and 35 years old in good health and CMV-seronegative. The source material was PBMCs. This chain uses TRBV5-1 with TRBJ1-2, with D maybe TRBD1 (5 bases). The CDR3 sequence: CASSLEGDSNGYTF. The CDR3 DNA sequence: TGCGCCAGCAGCTTGGAAGGGGATTCTAATGGCTACACCTTC.